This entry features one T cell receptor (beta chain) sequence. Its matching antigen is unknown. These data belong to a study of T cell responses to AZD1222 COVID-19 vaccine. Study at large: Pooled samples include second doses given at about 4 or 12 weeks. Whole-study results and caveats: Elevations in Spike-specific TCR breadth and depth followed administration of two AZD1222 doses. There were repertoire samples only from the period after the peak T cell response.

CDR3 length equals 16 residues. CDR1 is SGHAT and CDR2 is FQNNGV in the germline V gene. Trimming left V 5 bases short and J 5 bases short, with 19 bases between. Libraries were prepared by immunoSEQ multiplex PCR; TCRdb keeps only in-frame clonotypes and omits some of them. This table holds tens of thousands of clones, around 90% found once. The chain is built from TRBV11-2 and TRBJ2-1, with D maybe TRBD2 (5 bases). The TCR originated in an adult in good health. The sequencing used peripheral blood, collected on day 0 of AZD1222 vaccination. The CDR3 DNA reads TGTGCCAGCAGCCCACCCCTAAGCGGTACAAACAATGAGCAGTTCTTC. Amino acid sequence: CASSPPLSGTNNEQFF.